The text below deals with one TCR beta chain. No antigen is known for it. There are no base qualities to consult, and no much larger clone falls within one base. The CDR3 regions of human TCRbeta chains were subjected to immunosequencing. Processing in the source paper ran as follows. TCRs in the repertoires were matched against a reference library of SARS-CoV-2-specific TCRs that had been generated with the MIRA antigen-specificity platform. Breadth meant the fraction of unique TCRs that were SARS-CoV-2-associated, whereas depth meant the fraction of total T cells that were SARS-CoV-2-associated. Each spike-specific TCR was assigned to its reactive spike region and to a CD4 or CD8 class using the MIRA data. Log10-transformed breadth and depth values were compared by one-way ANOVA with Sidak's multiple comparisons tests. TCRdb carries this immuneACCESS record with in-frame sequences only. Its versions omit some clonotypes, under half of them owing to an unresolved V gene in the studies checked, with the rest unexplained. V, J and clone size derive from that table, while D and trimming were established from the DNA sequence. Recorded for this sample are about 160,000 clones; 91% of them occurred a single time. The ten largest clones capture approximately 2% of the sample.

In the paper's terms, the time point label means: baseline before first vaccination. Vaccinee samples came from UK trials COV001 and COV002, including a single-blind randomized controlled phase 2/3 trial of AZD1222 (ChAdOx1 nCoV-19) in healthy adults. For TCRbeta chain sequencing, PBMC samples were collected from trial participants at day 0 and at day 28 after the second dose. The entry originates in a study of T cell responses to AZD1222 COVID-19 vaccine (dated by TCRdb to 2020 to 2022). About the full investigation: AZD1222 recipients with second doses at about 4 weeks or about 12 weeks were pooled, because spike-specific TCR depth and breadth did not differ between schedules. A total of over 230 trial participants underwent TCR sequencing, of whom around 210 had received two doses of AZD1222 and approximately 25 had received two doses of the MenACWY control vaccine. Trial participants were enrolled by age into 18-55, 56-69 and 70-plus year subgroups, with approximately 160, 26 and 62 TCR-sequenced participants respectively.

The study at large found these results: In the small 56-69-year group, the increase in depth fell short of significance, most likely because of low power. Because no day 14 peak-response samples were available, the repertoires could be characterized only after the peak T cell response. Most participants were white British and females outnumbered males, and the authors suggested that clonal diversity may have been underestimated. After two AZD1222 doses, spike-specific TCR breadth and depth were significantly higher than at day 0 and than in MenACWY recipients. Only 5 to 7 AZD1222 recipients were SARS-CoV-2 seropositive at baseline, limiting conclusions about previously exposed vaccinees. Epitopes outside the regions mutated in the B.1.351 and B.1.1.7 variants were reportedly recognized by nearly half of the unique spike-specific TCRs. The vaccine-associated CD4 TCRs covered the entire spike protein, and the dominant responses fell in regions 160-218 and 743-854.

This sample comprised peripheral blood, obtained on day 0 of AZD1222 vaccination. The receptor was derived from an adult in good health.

The sequenced DNA: TGTGCCAGCAGCTCAGAGGACAGGGGGCACAATGGCTACACCTTC. Its coded protein is CASSSEDRGHNGYTF. This receptor chain uses TRBV7-3 and TRBJ1-2; the junction holds 11 bases that match TRBD1. From V the trimming removes 4 bases and from J it removes 6 bases, while the gene matches leave 7 bases of the junction unaccounted for. Its CDR3 holds 15 amino acids, cysteine through phenylalanine. Here the CDR3 DNA is all that survives: 45 bases in frame from base 1. The germline V gene sets CDR1 to SGHTA and CDR2 to FQGTGA.